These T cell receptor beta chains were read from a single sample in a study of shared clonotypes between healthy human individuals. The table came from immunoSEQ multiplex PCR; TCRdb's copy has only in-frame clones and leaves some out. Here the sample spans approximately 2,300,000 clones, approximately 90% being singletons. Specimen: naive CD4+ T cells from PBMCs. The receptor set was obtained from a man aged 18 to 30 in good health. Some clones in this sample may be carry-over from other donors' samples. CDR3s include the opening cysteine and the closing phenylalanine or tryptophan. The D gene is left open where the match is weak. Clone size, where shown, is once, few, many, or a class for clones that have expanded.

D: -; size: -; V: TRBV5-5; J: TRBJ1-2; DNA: TGTGCCAGCAGCTTGCCGGCCCAGGGAAGTGGCTACACCTTC; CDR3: CASSLPAQGSGYTF
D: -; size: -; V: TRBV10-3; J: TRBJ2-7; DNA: TGTGCCATCACGAGTACTAGACAGGCTGGCCACGAGCAGTACTTC; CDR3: CAITSTRQAGHEQYF
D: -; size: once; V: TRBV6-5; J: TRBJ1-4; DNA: TGTGCCAGCAGTGGCTCTGGGGGTTTAGGGGAAAAACTGTTTTTT; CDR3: CASSGSGGLGEKLFF
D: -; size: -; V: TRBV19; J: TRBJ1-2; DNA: TGTGCCAGTAGTATTACGTCGGGACACTATGGCTACACCTTC; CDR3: CASSITSGHYGYTF
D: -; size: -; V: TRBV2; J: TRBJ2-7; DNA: TGTGCCAGCATTAGGCGGAGGACTTCCTACGAGCAGTACTTC; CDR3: CASIRRRTSYEQYF
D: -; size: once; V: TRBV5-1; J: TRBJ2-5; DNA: TGCGCCAGCAGGGTGCCCGGAGAGACCCAGTACTTC; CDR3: CASRVPGETQYF
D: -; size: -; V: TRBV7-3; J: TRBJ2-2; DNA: TGTGCCAGCAGCTTAACACCAGCGGTAAACACCGGGGAGCTGTTTTTT; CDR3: CASSLTPAVNTGELFF
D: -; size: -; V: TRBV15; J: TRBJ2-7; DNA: TGTGCCACCAGCAGAGATCCTACAGGCTCCTACGAGCAGTACTTC; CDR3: CATSRDPTGSYEQYF
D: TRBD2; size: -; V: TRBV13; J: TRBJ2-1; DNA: TGTGCCAGCAGCTTAGAACACCGACTAGCGGGATCTTACAATGAGCAGTTCTTC; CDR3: CASSLEHRLAGSYNEQFF
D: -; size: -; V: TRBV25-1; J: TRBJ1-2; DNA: TGTGCCAGCAGTGCAGCTAACTATGGCTACACCTTC; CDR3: CASSAANYGYTF
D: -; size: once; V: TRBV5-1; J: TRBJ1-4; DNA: TGCGCCAGCACCTCTGGGCGAACGACTAATGAAAAACTGTTTTTT; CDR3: CASTSGRTTNEKLFF
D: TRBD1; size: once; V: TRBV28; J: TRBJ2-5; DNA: TGTGCCAGCAGTTTTCAGGGGGCGGGACAAGAGACCCAGTACTTC; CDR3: CASSFQGAGQETQYF
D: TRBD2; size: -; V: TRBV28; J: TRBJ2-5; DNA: TGTGCCAGCAGTCGGTTGTCAAGGCGGGAGCAAGAGACCCAGTACTTC; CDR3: CASSRLSRREQETQYF
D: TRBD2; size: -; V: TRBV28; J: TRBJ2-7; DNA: TGTGCCAGCAGCCGTCTAGCGGGAGCCGCCTACGAGCAGTACTTC; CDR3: CASSRLAGAAYEQYF
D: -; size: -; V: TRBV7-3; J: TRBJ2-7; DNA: TGTGCCAGCAGCTTAGCCGCTTACGACGAGCAGTACTTC; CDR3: CASSLAAYDEQYF
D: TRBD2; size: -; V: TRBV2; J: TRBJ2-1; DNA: TGTGCCAGCGGGACTAGCGGGTTCGCTTCCTACAATGAGCAGTTCTTC; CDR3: CASGTSGFASYNEQFF
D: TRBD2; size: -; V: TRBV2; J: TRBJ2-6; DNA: TGTGCCAGCATCGGACTAGCGGGAGGGGATGGGGCCAACGTCCTGACTTTC; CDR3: CASIGLAGGDGANVLTF
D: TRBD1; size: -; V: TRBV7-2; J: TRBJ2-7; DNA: TGTGCCAGCAGCCACCCTAGGACAGGGAAGTACGAGCAGTACTTC; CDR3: CASSHPRTGKYEQYF
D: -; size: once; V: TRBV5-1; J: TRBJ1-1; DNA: TGCGCCAGCAGCCCTCATCAGAACACTGAAGCTTTCTTT; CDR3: CASSPHQNTEAFF
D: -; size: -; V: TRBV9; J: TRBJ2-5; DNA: TGTGCCAGCAGCCCCTCCGAAGGAACGGAGACCCAGTACTTC; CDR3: CASSPSEGTETQYF
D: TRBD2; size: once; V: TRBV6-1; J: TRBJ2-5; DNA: TGTGCCAGCCATTCCACTAGCGGGAGTTCAGAGACCCAGTACTTC; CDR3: CASHSTSGSSETQYF
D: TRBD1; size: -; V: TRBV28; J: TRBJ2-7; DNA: TGTGCCAGCAGTTCGGGGGACAGGCCGCGAGAGCAGTACTTC; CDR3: CASSSGDRPREQYF
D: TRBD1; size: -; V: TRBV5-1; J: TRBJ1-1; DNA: TGCGCCAGCAGCTTGTCGGCAGGGGGGACTGAAGCTTTCTTT; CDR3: CASSLSAGGTEAFF
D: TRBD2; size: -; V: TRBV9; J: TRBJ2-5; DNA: TGTGCCAGCAGCCACACTAGCGGGAGCGGGGAGACCCAGTACTTC; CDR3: CASSHTSGSGETQYF
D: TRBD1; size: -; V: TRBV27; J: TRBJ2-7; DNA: TGTGCCAGCACCTTCCGATCTCCCGGGACAGGGTTTACCTACGAGCAGTACTTC; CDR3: CASTFRSPGTGFTYEQYF
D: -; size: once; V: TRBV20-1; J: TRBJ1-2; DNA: TGCAGTGCTCAAAAAGGCTATGGCTACACCTTC; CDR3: CSAQKGYGYTF
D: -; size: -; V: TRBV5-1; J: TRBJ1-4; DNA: TGCGCCAGCAGCTTGGCCTTCGGAACTAATGAAAAACTGTTTTTT; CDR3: CASSLAFGTNEKLFF
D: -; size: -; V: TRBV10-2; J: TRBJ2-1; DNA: TGCGCCAGCAGAGAAACAGGGTTTGAGCAGTTCTTC; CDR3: CASRETGFEQFF
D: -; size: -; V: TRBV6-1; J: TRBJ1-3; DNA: TGTGCCAGCAGTGAAGTCTCCTTGAGATCTGGGCTCTCTTACTCTGGAAACACCATATATTTT; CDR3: CASSEVSLRSGLSYSGNTIYF
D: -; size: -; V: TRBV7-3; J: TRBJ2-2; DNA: TGTGCCAGCAGCTTGGATCTACGCACCGGGGAGCTGTTTTTT; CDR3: CASSLDLRTGELFF
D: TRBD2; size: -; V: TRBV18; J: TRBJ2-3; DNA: TGTGCCAGCTCATCCCTACTAGCGGGAGTCGGAGATACGCAGTATTTT; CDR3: CASSSLLAGVGDTQYF
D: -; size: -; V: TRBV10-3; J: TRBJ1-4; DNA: TGTGCCATCAGTGGACAAGGGGCGGGTGCAACTAATGAAAAACTGTTTTTT; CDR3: CAISGQGAGATNEKLFF
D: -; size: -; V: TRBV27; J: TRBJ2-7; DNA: TGTGCCGCAGGAGGCGGACGTCGGTACGAGCAGTACTTC; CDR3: CAAGGGRRYEQYF
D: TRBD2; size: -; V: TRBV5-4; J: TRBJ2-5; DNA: TGTGCCAGCAGCCCAGGACTAGCGGGAGTAGGGGAGACCCAGTACTTC; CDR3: CASSPGLAGVGETQYF
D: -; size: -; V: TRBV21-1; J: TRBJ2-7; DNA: TGTGCCAGCAGCAAACTTCCTCCCCCCCAGTGGGGCTACGAGCAGTACTTC; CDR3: CASSKLPPPQWGYEQYF
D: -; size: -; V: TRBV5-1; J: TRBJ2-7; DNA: TGCGCCAGCAGCAGCGGACAGCAAACCTCCTACGAGCAGTACTTC; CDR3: CASSSGQQTSYEQYF
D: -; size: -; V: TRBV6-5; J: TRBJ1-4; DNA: TGTGCCAGCAGTCCACGCAGTATTCCTAATGAAAAACTGTTTTTT; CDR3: CASSPRSIPNEKLFF
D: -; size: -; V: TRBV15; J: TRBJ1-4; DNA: TGTGCCACCAGCAGAGGGGGGGTATCTAATGAAAAACTGTTTTTT; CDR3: CATSRGGVSNEKLFF
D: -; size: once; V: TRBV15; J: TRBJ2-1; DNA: TGTGCCACCAGCAGAGATGAAGCCTGGGAGCAGTTCTTC; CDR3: CATSRDEAWEQFF
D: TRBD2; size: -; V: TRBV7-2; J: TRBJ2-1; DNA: TGTGCCAGCAGCTTATTGGGCGGGACTAGCGAATACAATGAGCAGTTCTTC; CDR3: CASSLLGGTSEYNEQFF
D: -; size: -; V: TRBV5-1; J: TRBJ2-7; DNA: TGCGCCAGCAGCTTCGCCTCGGGGGACTCCGAGCAGTACTTC; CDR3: CASSFASGDSEQYF
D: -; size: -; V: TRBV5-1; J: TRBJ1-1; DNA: TGCGCCAGCAGCTTGGCGGGGGTCGGCACTGAAGCTTTCTTT; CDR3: CASSLAGVGTEAFF
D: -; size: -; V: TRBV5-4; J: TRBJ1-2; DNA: TGTGCCAGCAGCGCACCCCCGGTATTCGGCTACACCTTC; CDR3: CASSAPPVFGYTF
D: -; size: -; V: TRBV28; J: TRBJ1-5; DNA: TGTGCCAGCATCAGGGTGGGTCAGCCCCAGCATTTT; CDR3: CASIRVGQPQHF
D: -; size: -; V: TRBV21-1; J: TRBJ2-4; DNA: TGTGCCAGCAGCAAAGCCGGCAGCAGGGATGGGTCCAAAAACATTCAGTACTTC; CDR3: CASSKAGSRDGSKNIQYF
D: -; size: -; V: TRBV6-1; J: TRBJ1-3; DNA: TGTGCCAGCAGTGAAGGAGGAGGGGCAGTATCTGGAAACACCATATATTTT; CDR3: CASSEGGGAVSGNTIYF
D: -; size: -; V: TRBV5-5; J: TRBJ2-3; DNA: TGTGCCAGCAGCCCGGGATCCCAAGGGACAGATACGCAGTATTTT; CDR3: CASSPGSQGTDTQYF